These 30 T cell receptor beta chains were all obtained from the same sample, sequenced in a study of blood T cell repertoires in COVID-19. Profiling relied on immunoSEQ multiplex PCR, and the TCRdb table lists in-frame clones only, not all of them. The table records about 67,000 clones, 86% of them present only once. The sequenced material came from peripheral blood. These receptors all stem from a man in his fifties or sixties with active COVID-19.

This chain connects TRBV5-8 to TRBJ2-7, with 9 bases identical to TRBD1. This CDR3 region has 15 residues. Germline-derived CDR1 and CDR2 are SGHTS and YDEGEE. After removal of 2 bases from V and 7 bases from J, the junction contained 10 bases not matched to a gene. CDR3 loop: CASSLQSTGGWEQYF. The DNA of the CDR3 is TGTGCCAGCAGCTTACAGTCGACAGGGGGTTGGGAGCAGTACTTC. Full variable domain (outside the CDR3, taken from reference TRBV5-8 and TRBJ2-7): EAGVTQSPTHLIKTRGQQATLRCSPISGHTSVYWYQQALGLGLQFLLWYDEGEERNRGNFPPRFSGRQFPNYSSELNVNALELEDSALYLCASSLQSTGGWEQYFGPGTRLTVT.

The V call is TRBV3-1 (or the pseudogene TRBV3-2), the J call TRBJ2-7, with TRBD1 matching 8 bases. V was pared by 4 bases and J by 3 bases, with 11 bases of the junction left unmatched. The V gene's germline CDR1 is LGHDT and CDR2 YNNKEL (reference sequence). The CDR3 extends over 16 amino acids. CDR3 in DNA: TGTGCCAGCAGCCTTCCAGGGGGCTTGGGGGTCTACGAGCAGTACTTC. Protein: CASSLPGGLGVYEQYF.

Here the CDR3 reads CASSSGQRTGELFF. The DNA for the CDR3 is TGTGCCAGCAGCTCCGGACAGCGCACCGGGGAGCTGTTTTTT. The chain recombines TRBV7-2 with TRBJ2-2; tentatively, D is TRBD1 (6 bases). V lost 4 bases and J lost 4, with 10 bases in between. Looked up from germline, CDR1 is SGHTA and CDR2 is FQGNSA. This CDR3 contains 14 residues.

CDR3 DNA: TGTGCCAGCAGCCACGTGGGACAGGGAAATGGCTACACCTTC. It specifies CASSHVGQGNGYTF. The rearrangement links TRBV4-2 to TRBJ1-2, with TRBD1 identical over 9 bases. J lost 6 bases, V lost 3 bases, and 5 bases had no gene match. Germline CDR1 is LGHNA and CDR2 is YNFKEQ. The CDR3 extends over 14 amino acids.

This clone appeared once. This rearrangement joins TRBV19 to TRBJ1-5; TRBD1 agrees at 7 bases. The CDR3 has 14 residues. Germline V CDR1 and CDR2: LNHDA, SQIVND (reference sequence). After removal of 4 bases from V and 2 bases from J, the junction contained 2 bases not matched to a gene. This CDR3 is CASSTTGGNQPQHF. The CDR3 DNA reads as TGTGCCAGTAGTACTACAGGGGGCAATCAGCCCCAGCATTTT. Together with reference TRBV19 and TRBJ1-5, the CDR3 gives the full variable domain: DGGITQSPKYLFRKEGQNVTLSCEQNLNHDAMYWYRQDPGQGLRLIYYSQIVNDFQKGDIAEGYSVSREKKESFPLTVTSAQKNPTAFYLCASSTTGGNQPQHFGDGTRLSIL.

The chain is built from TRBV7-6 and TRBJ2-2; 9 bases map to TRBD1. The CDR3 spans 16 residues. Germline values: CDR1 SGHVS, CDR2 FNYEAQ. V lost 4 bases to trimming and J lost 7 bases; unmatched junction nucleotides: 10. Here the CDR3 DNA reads TGTGCCAGCAGCTCCGGGACAGGGCTTAGTCACGGGGAGCTGTTTTTT. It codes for CASSSGTGLSHGELFF. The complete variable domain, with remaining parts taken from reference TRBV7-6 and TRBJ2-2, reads GAGVSQSPRYKVTKRGQDVALRCDPISGHVSLYWYRQALGQGPEFLTYFNYEAQQDKSGLPNDRFSAERPEGSISTLTIQRTEQRDSAMYRCASSSGTGLSHGELFFGEGSRLTVL.

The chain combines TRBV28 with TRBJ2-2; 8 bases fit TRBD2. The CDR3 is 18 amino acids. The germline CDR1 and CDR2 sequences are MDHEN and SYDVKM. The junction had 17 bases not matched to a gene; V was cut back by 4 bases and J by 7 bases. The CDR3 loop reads CASSSEGSLAAIIGELFF. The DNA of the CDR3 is TGTGCCAGCAGTTCCGAGGGGTCACTAGCGGCAATTATCGGGGAGCTGTTTTTT.

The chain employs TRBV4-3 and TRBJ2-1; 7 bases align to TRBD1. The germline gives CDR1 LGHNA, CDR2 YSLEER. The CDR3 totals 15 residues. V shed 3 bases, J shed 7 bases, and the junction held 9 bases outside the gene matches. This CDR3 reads CASSQANRGGNEQFF. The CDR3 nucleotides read TGCGCCAGCAGCCAGGCAAACAGGGGTGGAAATGAGCAGTTCTTC.

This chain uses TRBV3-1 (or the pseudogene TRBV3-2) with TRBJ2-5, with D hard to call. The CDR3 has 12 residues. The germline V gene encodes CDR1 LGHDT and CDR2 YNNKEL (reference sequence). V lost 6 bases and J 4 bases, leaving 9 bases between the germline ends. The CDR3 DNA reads TGTGCCAGCAGACTACGGGTAGAGACCCAGTACTTC. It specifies CASRLRVETQYF.

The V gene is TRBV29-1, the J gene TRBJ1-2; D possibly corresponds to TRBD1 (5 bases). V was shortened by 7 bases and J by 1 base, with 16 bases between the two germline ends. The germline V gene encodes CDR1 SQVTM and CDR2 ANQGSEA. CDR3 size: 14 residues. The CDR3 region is CSAVTETHNYGYTF. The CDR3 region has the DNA TGCAGCGCAGTGACAGAGACCCATAACTATGGCTACACCTTC.

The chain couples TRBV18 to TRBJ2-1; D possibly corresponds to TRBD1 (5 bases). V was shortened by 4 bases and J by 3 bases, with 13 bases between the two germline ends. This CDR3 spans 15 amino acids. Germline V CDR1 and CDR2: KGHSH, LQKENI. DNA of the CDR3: TGTGCCAGCTCACAAGGACATCCGGACTACAATGAGCAGTTCTTC. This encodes CASSQGHPDYNEQFF. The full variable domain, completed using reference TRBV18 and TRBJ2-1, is NAGVMQNPRHLVRRRGQEARLRCSPMKGHSHVYWYRQLPEEGLKFMVYLQKENIIDESGMPKERFSAEFPKEGPSILRIQQVVRGDSAAYFCASSQGHPDYNEQFFGPGTRLTVL.

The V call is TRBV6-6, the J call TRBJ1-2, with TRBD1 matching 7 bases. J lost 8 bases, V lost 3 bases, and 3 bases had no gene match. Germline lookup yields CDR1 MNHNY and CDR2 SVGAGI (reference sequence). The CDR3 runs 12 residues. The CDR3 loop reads CASSYDRVGYTF. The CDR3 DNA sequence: TGTGCCAGCAGTTATGACAGGGTCGGCTACACCTTC.

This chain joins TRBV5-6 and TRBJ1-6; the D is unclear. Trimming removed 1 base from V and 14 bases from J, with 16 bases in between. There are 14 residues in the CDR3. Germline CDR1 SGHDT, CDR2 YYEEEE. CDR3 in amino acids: CASSLRQIKRSLHF. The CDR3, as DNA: TGTGCCAGCAGCTTGAGGCAGATTAAGCGGTCCCTCCACTTT.

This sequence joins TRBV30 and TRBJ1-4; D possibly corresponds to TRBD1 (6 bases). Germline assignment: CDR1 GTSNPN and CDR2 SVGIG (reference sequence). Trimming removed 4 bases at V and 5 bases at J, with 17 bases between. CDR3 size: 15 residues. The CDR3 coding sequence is TGTGCCTGGACCCCAGGAGGGGGGGGAAATGAAAAACTGTTTTTT. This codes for CAWTPGGGGNEKLFF.

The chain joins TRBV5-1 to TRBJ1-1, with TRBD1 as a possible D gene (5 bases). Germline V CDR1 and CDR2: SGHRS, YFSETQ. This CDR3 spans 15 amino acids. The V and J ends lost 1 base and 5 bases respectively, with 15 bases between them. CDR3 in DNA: TGCGCCAGCAGCTTGAGTAATCCAGGGCTAACTGAAGCTTTCTTT. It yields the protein CASSLSNPGLTEAFF. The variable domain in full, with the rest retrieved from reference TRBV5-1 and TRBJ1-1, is KAGVTQTPRYLIKTRGQQVTLSCSPISGHRSVSWYQQTPGQGLQFLFEYFSETQRNKGNFPGRFSGRQFSNSRSEMNVSTLELGDSALYLCASSLSNPGLTEAFFGQGTRLTVV.

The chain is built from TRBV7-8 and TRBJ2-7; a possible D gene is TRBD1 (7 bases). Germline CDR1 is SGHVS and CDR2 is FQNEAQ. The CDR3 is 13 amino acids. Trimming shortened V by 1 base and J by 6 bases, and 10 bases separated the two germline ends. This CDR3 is CASSLGRGREQYF. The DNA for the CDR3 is TGTGCCAGCAGCTTAGGGAGGGGGCGCGAGCAGTACTTC.

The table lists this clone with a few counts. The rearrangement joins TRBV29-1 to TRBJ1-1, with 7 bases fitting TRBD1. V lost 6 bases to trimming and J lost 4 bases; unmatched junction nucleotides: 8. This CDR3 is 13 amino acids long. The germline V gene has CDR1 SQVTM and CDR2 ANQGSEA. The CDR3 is CSVVQGMGTEAFF. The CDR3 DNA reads TGCAGCGTAGTACAGGGGATGGGCACTGAAGCTTTCTTT.

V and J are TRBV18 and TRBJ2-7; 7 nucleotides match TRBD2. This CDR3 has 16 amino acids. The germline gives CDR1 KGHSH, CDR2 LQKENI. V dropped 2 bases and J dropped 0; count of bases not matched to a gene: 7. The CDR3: CASSPTAGDSSYEQYF. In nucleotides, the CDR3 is TGTGCCAGCTCACCAACCGCGGGGGATAGCTCCTACGAGCAGTACTTC.

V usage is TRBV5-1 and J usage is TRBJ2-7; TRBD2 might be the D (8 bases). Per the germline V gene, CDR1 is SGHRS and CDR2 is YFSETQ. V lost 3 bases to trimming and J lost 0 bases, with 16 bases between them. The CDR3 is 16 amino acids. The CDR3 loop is CASSYRSGDSSYEQYF. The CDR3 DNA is TGCGCCAGCAGCTACCGTAGCGGGGACAGCTCCTACGAGCAGTACTTC.

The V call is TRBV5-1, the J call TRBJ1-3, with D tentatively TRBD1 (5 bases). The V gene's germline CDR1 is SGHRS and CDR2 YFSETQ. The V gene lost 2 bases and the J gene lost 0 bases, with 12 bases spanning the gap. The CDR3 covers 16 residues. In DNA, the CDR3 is TGCGCCAGCAGCTTTTCCTCGGGGGTCTCTGGAAACACCATATATTTT. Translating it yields CASSFSSGVSGNTIYF.

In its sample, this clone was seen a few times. The CDR3 DNA reads TGTGCCAGCAGTTCGACAGTCCCCCAGTACTTC. Its protein is CASSSTVPQYF. V usage is TRBV2 and J usage is TRBJ2-5; tentatively, D is TRBD1 (5 bases). Germline CDR1 and CDR2: SNHLY and FYNNEI. The CDR3 loop spans 11 amino acids. V lost 5 bases and J lost 9, with 10 bases in between.

The CDR3 DNA follows: TGTGCCAGCAGGACAGCTTCCTACGAGCAGTACTTC. Translation: CASRTASYEQYF. This chain links TRBV2 with TRBJ2-7; a possible D gene is TRBD1 (5 bases). The V end lost 6 bases, the J end lost 1 base, and 7 bases lay between the germline ends. This CDR3 is built from 12 residues. CDR1 and CDR2 (germline): SNHLY, FYNNEI.

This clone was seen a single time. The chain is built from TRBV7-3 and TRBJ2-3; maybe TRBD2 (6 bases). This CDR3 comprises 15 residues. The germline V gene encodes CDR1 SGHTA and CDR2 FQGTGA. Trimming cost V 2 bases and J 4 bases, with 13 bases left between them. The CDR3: CASSLLGSSADTQYF. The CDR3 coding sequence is TGTGCCAGCAGCTTATTAGGGTCTAGCGCAGATACGCAGTATTTT.

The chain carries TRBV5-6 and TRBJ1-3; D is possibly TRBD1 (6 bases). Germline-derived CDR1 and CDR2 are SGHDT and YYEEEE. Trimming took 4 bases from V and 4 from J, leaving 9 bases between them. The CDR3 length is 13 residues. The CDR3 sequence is CASSPDRGNTIYF. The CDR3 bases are TGTGCCAGCAGCCCTGACAGGGGAAACACCATATATTTT.

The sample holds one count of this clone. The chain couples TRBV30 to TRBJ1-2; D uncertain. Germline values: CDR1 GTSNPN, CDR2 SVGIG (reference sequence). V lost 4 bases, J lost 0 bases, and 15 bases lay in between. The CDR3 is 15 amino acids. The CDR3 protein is CAWIKGLWTNYGYTF. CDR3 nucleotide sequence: TGTGCCTGGATTAAAGGACTTTGGACTAACTATGGCTACACCTTC.

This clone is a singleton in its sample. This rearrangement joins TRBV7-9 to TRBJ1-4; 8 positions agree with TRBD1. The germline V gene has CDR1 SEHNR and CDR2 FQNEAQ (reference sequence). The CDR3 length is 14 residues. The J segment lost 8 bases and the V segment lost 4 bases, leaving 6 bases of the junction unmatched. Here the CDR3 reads CASSSTGVPEKLFF. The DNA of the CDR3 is TGTGCCAGCAGCTCGACAGGGGTCCCCGAAAAACTGTTTTTT.

CDR3 nucleotide sequence: TGCGCCAGCAGCTTGAGAGGGGAGGAGGGGAACACCATATATTTT. Protein: CASSLRGEEGNTIYF. The chain carries TRBV5-1 and TRBJ1-3; D might be TRBD1 (5 bases). CDR1 and CDR2 from the germline V gene are SGHRS and YFSETQ. The CDR3 sequence is 15 residues long. V gave up 1 base and J gave up 7 bases, with 15 bases separating them.

The CDR3 sequence is CASSLTDYGYTF. CDR3 nucleotides: TGTGCCAGCAGCTTGACAGACTATGGCTACACCTTC. The V and J genes are TRBV5-6 and TRBJ1-2; D is uncertain. CDR1 SGHDT and CDR2 YYEEEE come from the germline V gene. The CDR3 sequence is 12 residues long. Trimming shortened V by 1 base and J by 3 bases, and 4 bases separated the two germline ends.

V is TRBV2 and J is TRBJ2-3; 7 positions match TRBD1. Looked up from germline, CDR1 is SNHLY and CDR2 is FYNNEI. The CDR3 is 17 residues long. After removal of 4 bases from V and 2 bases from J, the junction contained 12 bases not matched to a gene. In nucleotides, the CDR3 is TGTGCCAGCAGTGTGCAGTGGGTGACAGGGTTCACAGATACGCAGTATTTT. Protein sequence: CASSVQWVTGFTDTQYF. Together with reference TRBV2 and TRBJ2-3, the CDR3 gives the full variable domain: EPEVTQTPSHQVTQMGQEVILRCVPISNHLYFYWYRQILGQKVEFLVSFYNNEISEKSEIFDDQFSVERPDGSNFTLKIRSTKLEDSAMYFCASSVQWVTGFTDTQYFGPGTRLTVL.

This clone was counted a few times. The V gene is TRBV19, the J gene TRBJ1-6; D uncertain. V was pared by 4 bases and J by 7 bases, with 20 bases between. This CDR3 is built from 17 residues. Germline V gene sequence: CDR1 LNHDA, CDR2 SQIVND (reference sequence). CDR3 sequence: CASSKFLGVLQNSPLHF. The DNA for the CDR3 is TGTGCCAGTAGTAAGTTTTTGGGAGTTCTCCAAAATTCACCCCTCCACTTT.